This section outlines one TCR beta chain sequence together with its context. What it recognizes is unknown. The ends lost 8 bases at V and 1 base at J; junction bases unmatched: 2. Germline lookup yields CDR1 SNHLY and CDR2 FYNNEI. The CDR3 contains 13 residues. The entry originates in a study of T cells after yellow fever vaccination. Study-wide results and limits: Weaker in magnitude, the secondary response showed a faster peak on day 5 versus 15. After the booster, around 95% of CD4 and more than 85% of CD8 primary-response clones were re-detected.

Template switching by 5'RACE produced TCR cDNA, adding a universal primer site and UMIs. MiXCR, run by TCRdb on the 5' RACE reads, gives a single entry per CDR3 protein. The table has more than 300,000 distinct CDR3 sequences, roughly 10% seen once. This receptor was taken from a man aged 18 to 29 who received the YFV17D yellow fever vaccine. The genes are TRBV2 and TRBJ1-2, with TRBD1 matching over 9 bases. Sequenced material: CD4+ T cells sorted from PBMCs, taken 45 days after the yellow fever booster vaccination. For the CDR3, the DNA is TGTGCCAGCTCGGACAGGGGTAACTATGGCTACACCTTC. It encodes CASSDRGNYGYTF.